This T cell receptor beta chain comes out of a study of Ad26.COV2.S vaccination and SARS-CoV-2 variants. Study at large: Donor was one of the participants in the Ad26.COV2.S arm of the COV1001 trial. Ad26.COV2.S was injected intramuscularly once or twice, 56 days apart. The study, taken as a whole, reports: The analyses of TCR breadth and depth may have understated the size of total T cell responses.

Assay: immunoSEQ multiplex PCR; the TCRdb copy retains only in-frame clones and omits some. The sample includes hundreds of thousands of clones, 86% of them seen just once. The CDR3 sequence is 15 residues long. Trimming took 6 bases from V and 5 from J; bases not matched to a gene: 11. Germline values: CDR1 MDHEN, CDR2 SYDVKM. Treatment given: around 19 received Ad26.COV2.S at low or high dose, single or two shots; about five received placebo; per-sample allocation not given. Collection of samples fell on day 63 after the first vaccine or placebo injection. Based in Boston, the donor was an adult of 18-55 years. About this clone: Its antigen is unidentified.

This chain links TRBV28 with TRBJ2-7; 9 positions agree with TRBD2. Specimen: peripheral blood, collected in a trial of Ad26.COV2.S vaccine versus placebo. This sequence originates from a person between 18 and 60 years old who received the Ad26.COV2.S COVID-19 vaccine or a placebo. In DNA form, the CDR3 reads TGTGCCAGCAGCTTGGCGAGCGGGGGGCGCAACGAGCAGTACTTC. Protein sequence: CASSLASGGRNEQYF.